What follows are 8 T cell receptor beta chains derived from one specimen sequenced in a study of CD8+ T cells in alopecia areata. Reverse transcribed after extraction, RNA yielded cDNA as the sequencing template. Produced via immunoSEQ multiplex PCR; TCRdb's table is partial and in-frame only. This table holds around 200,000 clones, around 58% found once. Treatment denoted: oral pan-JAK inhibitor, 5-10 mg twice daily. The sequencing here drew on CD8+ T cells sorted from blood, taken at week 24, from a patient treated with tofacitinib. These TCRs come from a human donor with alopecia areata.

A few counts support this clone. The chain is built from TRBV7-9 and TRBJ1-3; D is unresolved. V was pared by 5 bases and J by 4 bases, with 18 bases between. This CDR3 is built from 16 residues. CDR1 is SEHNR, CDR2 FQNEAQ, per germline (reference sequence). CDR3: CASSPATAPGGNTIYF. In nucleotides, the CDR3 is TGTGCCAGCAGCCCAGCTACGGCCCCGGGGGGAAACACCATATATTTT.

V gene TRBV4-1 combines with J gene TRBJ2-7; D assignment may be TRBD1 or TRBD2 (5 bases each). Germline assignment: CDR1 MGHRA and CDR2 YSYEKL. CDR3 length: 15 amino acids. With 0 bases removed from V and 7 bases from J, the gap between germline ends came to 16 bases. The CDR3 region is CASSQDRQGVGEQYF. The CDR3 DNA sequence: TGCGCCAGCAGCCAAGATCGGCAGGGAGTCGGTGAGCAGTACTTC.

The V and J genes are TRBV7-9 and TRBJ2-1; 7 bases agree with TRBD1. V lost 5 bases to trimming and J lost 8 bases; unmatched junction nucleotides: 18. CDR3 length: 17 residues. CDR1 is SEHNR, CDR2 FQNEAQ, per germline (reference sequence). CDR3 coding DNA: TGTGCCAGCAGCCCTCCCGCCGGGACAGAACCTTACGATGAGCAGTTCTTC. As protein: CASSPPAGTEPYDEQFF.

This chain uses TRBV30 with TRBJ2-7; D perhaps matches TRBD1 (5 bases). Trimming cost V 4 bases and J 4 bases, with 8 bases left between them. The CDR3 runs 11 residues. Germline V gene sequence: CDR1 GTSNPN, CDR2 SVGIG (reference sequence). The CDR3 sequence is CAWTGNYEQYF. CDR3 sequence (DNA): TGTGCCTGGACAGGGAATTACGAGCAGTACTTC. The full variable domain, with the rest looked up from reference TRBV30 and TRBJ2-7, is SQTIHQWPATLVQPVGSPLSLECTVEGTSNPNLYWYRQAAGRGLQLLFYSVGIGQISSEVPQNLSASRPQDRQFILSSKKLLLSDSGFYLCAWTGNYEQYFGPGTRLTVT.

The table lists this clone with a count of one. V usage is TRBV30 and J usage is TRBJ2-1, with D perhaps matching TRBD2 (5 bases). Germline CDR1 and CDR2: GTSNPN and SVGIG (reference sequence). V was trimmed by 1 base and J by 0 bases, leaving 13 bases between them. The CDR3 contains 16 residues. CDR3 nucleotides: TGTGCCTGGAGTGCACGGTTGGGGAGCTCCTACAATGAGCAGTTCTTC. Encoded protein: CAWSARLGSSYNEQFF.

This chain uses TRBV30 with TRBJ2-4, with unresolved D. The germline CDR1 and CDR2 sequences are GTSNPN and SVGIG (reference sequence). The CDR3 is 12 residues long. V was shortened by 5 bases and J by 4 bases, with 9 bases between the two germline ends. The CDR3 spells CAWGAVKNIQYF. As DNA, the CDR3 is TGTGCCTGGGGAGCAGTGAAAAACATTCAGTACTTC. Full variable domain (remainder filled in from reference TRBV30 and TRBJ2-4): SQTIHQWPATLVQPVGSPLSLECTVEGTSNPNLYWYRQAAGRGLQLLFYSVGIGQISSEVPQNLSASRPQDRQFILSSKKLLLSDSGFYLCAWGAVKNIQYFGAGTRLSVL.

The CDR3 sequence: CASSRADNEQFF. The CDR3, as DNA: TGTGCCAGCAGCCGGGCGGACAATGAGCAGTTCTTC. The V gene is TRBV7-9, the J gene TRBJ2-1; no definite D call. Germline CDR1 is SEHNR and CDR2 is FQNEAQ (reference sequence). V was trimmed by 5 bases and J by 5 bases, leaving 7 bases between them. This CDR3 has 12 amino acids.

This clone was seen only a few times. The gene calls are TRBV2 and TRBJ2-3; TRBD1 is a possible D gene (5 bases). The CDR3 has 12 residues. Trimming removed 10 bases from V and 2 bases from J, with 10 bases in between. Germline CDR1 reads SNHLY; CDR2 reads FYNNEI. The CDR3, as DNA: TGTGCCACGGACACCTACACAGATACGCAGTATTTT. It specifies CATDTYTDTQYF. Together with reference TRBV2 and TRBJ2-3, the CDR3 gives the full variable domain: EPEVTQTPSHQVTQMGQEVILRCVPISNHLYFYWYRQILGQKVEFLVSFYNNEISEKSEIFDDQFSVERPDGSNFTLKIRSTKLEDSAMYFCATDTYTDTQYFGPGTRLTVL.